A selection of T cell receptor beta chains follows, all from one sample in a study of graft-versus-host responses after intestinal transplantation. The assay was immunoSEQ multiplex PCR, and TCRdb's table has in-frame clones only and misses some. The sample records about 54,000 clones, roughly nine tenths being singletons. The sample was PBMCs, taken 650 to 690 days after intestinal transplant. These receptors were collected from a human patient who received an intestinal transplant, so some T cells may come from the graft donor. The CDR3 runs from the conserved cysteine through the conserved F or W. D genes are given only for firm matches. Some rows mark clone size as missing; the rest say once, few, many or name a class of expanded clone.

j_call: TRBJ1-2; v_call: TRBV27; clone_size: .; d_call: TRBD1; cdr3_nt: TGTGCCAGCAGCAGGGGGCCAGCTAACTATGGCTACACCTTC; cdr3_aa: CASSRGPANYGYTF
j_call: TRBJ1-1; v_call: TRBV5-1; clone_size: .; d_call: .; cdr3_nt: TGCGCCAGCAGCCCCGGGACATGGGACACTGAAGCTTTCTTT; cdr3_aa: CASSPGTWDTEAFF
j_call: TRBJ2-1; v_call: TRBV30; clone_size: .; d_call: TRBD2; cdr3_nt: TGTGCCTGGAGATTAGCGGGGTCCTACAATGAGCAGTTCTTC; cdr3_aa: CAWRLAGSYNEQFF
j_call: TRBJ1-2; v_call: TRBV5-1; clone_size: .; d_call: TRBD1; cdr3_nt: TGCGCCAGCAGCTTACAGGGGGCTAACTATGGCTACACCTTC; cdr3_aa: CASSLQGANYGYTF
j_call: TRBJ2-7; v_call: TRBV4-1; clone_size: .; d_call: .; cdr3_nt: TGCGCCAGCAGCCAAGACGGGGGAGGAGATTACGGGCAGTACTTC; cdr3_aa: CASSQDGGGDYGQYF
j_call: TRBJ2-3; v_call: TRBV5-4; clone_size: .; d_call: .; cdr3_nt: TGTGCCAGCAGCTCGGGTGGGGACACAGATACGCAGTATTTT; cdr3_aa: CASSSGGDTDTQYF
j_call: TRBJ2-3; v_call: TRBV4-1; clone_size: .; d_call: .; cdr3_nt: TGCGCCAGCAGCCCCCGACTGGGAGGAAGCACAGATACGCAGTATTTT; cdr3_aa: CASSPRLGGSTDTQYF
j_call: TRBJ1-4; v_call: TRBV19; clone_size: .; d_call: .; cdr3_nt: TGTGCCAGTAGTAAAAACAGGGTTAGTGAAAAACTGTTTTTT; cdr3_aa: CASSKNRVSEKLFF
j_call: TRBJ2-3; v_call: TRBV19; clone_size: .; d_call: .; cdr3_nt: TGTGCCAGTAGTCCCCGACAGATCACAGATACGCAGTATTTT; cdr3_aa: CASSPRQITDTQYF
j_call: TRBJ2-7; v_call: TRBV19; clone_size: .; d_call: .; cdr3_nt: TGTGCCAGTAGTACAGGCCCCTACGAGCAGTACTTC; cdr3_aa: CASSTGPYEQYF
j_call: TRBJ2-5; v_call: TRBV27; clone_size: .; d_call: .; cdr3_nt: TGTGCCAGCAGTTTATCGATCAGCCAGGGGGGAGGGACCCAGTACTTC; cdr3_aa: CASSLSISQGGGTQYF
j_call: TRBJ1-1; v_call: TRBV21-1; clone_size: .; d_call: .; cdr3_nt: TGTGCCAGCAGCAAACTACGAACCCTCCTAGACAAGAACACTGAAGCTTTCTTT; cdr3_aa: CASSKLRTLLDKNTEAFF
j_call: TRBJ1-1; v_call: TRBV4-2; clone_size: .; d_call: TRBD1; cdr3_nt: TGTGCCAGCAGCCAGGAGGGGGCAGTTGAAGCTTTCTTT; cdr3_aa: CASSQEGAVEAFF
j_call: TRBJ1-1; v_call: TRBV7-6; clone_size: .; d_call: TRBD1; cdr3_nt: TGTGCCAGCAGCGCCGGGACAGTGGATCCGGCTTTCTTT; cdr3_aa: CASSAGTVDPAFF
j_call: TRBJ2-5; v_call: TRBV5-1; clone_size: .; d_call: TRBD1; cdr3_nt: TGCGCCAGCAGCGCTCCGAGGGGGCGGGAGACCCAGTACTTC; cdr3_aa: CASSAPRGRETQYF
j_call: TRBJ1-5; v_call: TRBV5-1; clone_size: .; d_call: .; cdr3_nt: TGCGCCAGCAGCATCGACCAAACAGGAAACAATAGCAATCAGCCCCAGCATTTT; cdr3_aa: CASSIDQTGNNSNQPQHF
j_call: TRBJ1-4; v_call: TRBV2; clone_size: .; d_call: .; cdr3_nt: TGTGCCAGCAGTGATTGGTCAACTAATGAAAAACTGTTTTTT; cdr3_aa: CASSDWSTNEKLFF
j_call: TRBJ1-1; v_call: TRBV18; clone_size: .; d_call: .; cdr3_nt: TGTGCCAGCTCACCAGAGGGCGCTGAAGCTTTCTTT; cdr3_aa: CASSPEGAEAFF
j_call: TRBJ2-7; v_call: TRBV6-6; clone_size: .; d_call: TRBD1; cdr3_nt: TGTGCCAGCAGGATCGGACAGGCGGGCACCTACGAGCAGTACTTC; cdr3_aa: CASRIGQAGTYEQYF
j_call: TRBJ1-6; v_call: TRBV30; clone_size: few; d_call: TRBD1; cdr3_nt: TGTGCCTGGAGTGCCCTTCCGGGACAGGGGTATTCACCCCTCCACTTT; cdr3_aa: CAWSALPGQGYSPLHF
j_call: TRBJ2-2; v_call: TRBV7-2; clone_size: few; d_call: .; cdr3_nt: TGTGCCAGCAGCTTAGAGCAAGCGGTCACCGGGGAGCTGTTTTTT; cdr3_aa: CASSLEQAVTGELFF
j_call: TRBJ2-1; v_call: TRBV15; clone_size: .; d_call: .; cdr3_nt: TGTGCCACCAGCCGGACAGCGCTCCCCTACAATGAGCAGTTCTTC; cdr3_aa: CATSRTALPYNEQFF
j_call: TRBJ1-1; v_call: TRBV7-2; clone_size: once; d_call: .; cdr3_nt: TGTGCCAGCAGCTTCTTGGATAATGAAGCTTTCTTT; cdr3_aa: CASSFLDNEAFF
j_call: TRBJ2-7; v_call: TRBV6-1; clone_size: .; d_call: TRBD1; cdr3_nt: TGTGCCATCAGTGAGTCGGGCAGGGGGTCCTACGAGCAGTACTTC; cdr3_aa: CAISESGRGSYEQYF
j_call: TRBJ2-3; v_call: TRBV5-6; clone_size: .; d_call: .; cdr3_nt: TGTGCCAGCAGCTTGCAGGGGAGAGATACGCAGTATTTT; cdr3_aa: CASSLQGRDTQYF
j_call: TRBJ2-3; v_call: TRBV6-4; clone_size: .; d_call: TRBD2; cdr3_nt: TGTGCCAGCAGTGACTCAGCTAGCGGGGGGGCAGATACGCAGTATTTT; cdr3_aa: CASSDSASGGADTQYF
j_call: TRBJ1-6; v_call: TRBV30; clone_size: .; d_call: TRBD1; cdr3_nt: TGTGCCTGGAGTGTACATTCGGGACAGGGGGCAGGTAATTCACCCCTCCACTTT; cdr3_aa: CAWSVHSGQGAGNSPLHF